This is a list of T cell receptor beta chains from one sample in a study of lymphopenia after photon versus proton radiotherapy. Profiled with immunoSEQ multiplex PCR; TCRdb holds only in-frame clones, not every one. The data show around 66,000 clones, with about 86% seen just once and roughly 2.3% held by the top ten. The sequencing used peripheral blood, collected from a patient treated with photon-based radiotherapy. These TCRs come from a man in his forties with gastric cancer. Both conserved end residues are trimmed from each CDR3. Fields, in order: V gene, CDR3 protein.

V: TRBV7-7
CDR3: ASSPDRGTTGELF

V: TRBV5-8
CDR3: ASSRRQGRDTIY

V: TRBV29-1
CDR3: SVDRGTDTQY

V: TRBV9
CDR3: ASSAGTPGNEQF

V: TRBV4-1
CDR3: ASSTERSRGQLSSYNSPLH

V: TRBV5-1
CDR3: ASSLTSGGSGELF

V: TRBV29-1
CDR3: SASGGLAAAF

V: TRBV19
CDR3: ASSPVEGGGEKLF

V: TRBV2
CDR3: ASREQGPDMTQY

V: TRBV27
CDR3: ASSVSGRESGYT

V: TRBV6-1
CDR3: ASSEALAGGTDTQY

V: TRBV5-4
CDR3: ASSLSGGEQY

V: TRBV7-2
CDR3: ASSSEGETQY

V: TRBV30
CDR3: AWSVSRGSGNTIY

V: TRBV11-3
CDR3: ASSSRTVPDEQY

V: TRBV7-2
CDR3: ASSPGGAKRGAF